These 30 T cell receptor beta chains were sequenced from one sample in a study of cytomegalovirus exposure and HLA in healthy donors. 60 Vbeta and 13 Jbeta primers were used in PCR. Profiled with immunoSEQ multiplex PCR; TCRdb holds only in-frame clones, not every one. Here the sample spans some 140,000 clones, around 80% being singletons. The source material was PBMCs. Receptors originate from a male donor in good health and CMV-seropositive.

J is TRBJ2-5 and V is TRBV7-9, with D unclear. V lost 4 bases and J 1 base, leaving 16 bases between the germline ends. Germline lookup yields CDR1 SEHNR and CDR2 FQNEAQ (reference sequence). The CDR3 totals 16 residues. CDR3 amino acids: CASSSRPDNLQETQYF. The CDR3 bases are TGTGCCAGCAGCTCTCGTCCCGACAATCTCCAAGAGACCCAGTACTTC.

The chain recombines TRBV5-1 with TRBJ2-1; TRBD2 agrees at 8 bases. The J segment lost 4 bases and the V segment lost 1 base, leaving 1 base of the junction unmatched. CDR3 length equals 14 residues. Germline CDR1 and CDR2: SGHRS and YFSETQ. The CDR3 DNA follows: TGCGCCAGCAGCTTGTTAGCGGGGTACAATGAGCAGTTCTTC. Protein sequence: CASSLLAGYNEQFF.

V and J are TRBV19 and TRBJ2-7, with D possibly TRBD1 on 5 matching bases. Per germline, CDR1 LNHDA and CDR2 SQIVND (reference sequence). This CDR3 contains 11 residues. Trimming removed 4 bases from V and 5 bases from J, with 6 bases in between. CDR3 amino acids: CASSRGHEQYF. CDR3 DNA sequence: TGTGCCAGTAGTAGGGGCCACGAGCAGTACTTC.

The chain recombines TRBV5-5 with TRBJ1-1; D may be TRBD1 (5 bases). CDR3 length: 15 residues. Germline loops: CDR1 SGHKS, CDR2 YYEKEE (reference sequence). The V end lost 4 bases, the J end lost 6 bases, and 19 bases lay between the germline ends. As DNA, the CDR3 is TGTGCCAGCAGCGGAATCCGGGACGGAGGGGCTGAAGCTTTCTTT. Protein: CASSGIRDGGAEAFF.

This clone has only one observation. The chain is built from TRBV6-5 and TRBJ2-5; TRBD1 agrees at 7 bases. The better agreement between TRBJ2-7 and the DNA end casts doubt on the J call. The CDR3 covers 13 residues. Germline V CDR1 and CDR2: MNHEY, SVGAGI. CDR3 DNA sequence: TGTGCCAGCAGTCTTGGACAGGTCTACGAGCAGTACTTC. Translated, it gives CASSLGQVYEQYF.

The chain couples TRBV27 to TRBJ2-3, with TRBD2 matching 8 bases. The trim removed 8 bases at V and 5 bases at J, leaving 12 bases unmatched. The CDR3 length is 15 residues. Germline CDR1 and CDR2: MNHEY and SMNVEV (reference sequence). The CDR3 sequence: CASVRSGVGVDTQYF. CDR3 in DNA: TGTGCCAGCGTCCGTAGCGGGGTGGGGGTAGATACGCAGTATTTT.

V is TRBV6-5 and J is TRBJ2-5, with 12 bases identical to TRBD2. CDR1 is MNHEY and CDR2 is SVGAGI in the germline V gene. V lost 2 bases to trimming and J lost 5 bases; unmatched junction nucleotides: 6. The CDR3 totals 16 residues. The CDR3 reads CASSYGLAGGFETQYF. CDR3 nucleotide sequence: TGTGCCAGCAGTTACGGGCTAGCGGGAGGGTTTGAGACCCAGTACTTC.

The chain employs TRBV6-6 and TRBJ1-2; a weak D match, TRBD1 (5 bases). The V gene lost 0 bases and the J gene lost 9 bases, with 14 bases spanning the gap. The germline V gene encodes CDR1 MNHNY and CDR2 SVGAGI (reference sequence). The CDR3 is 14 residues long. As DNA, the CDR3 is TGTGCCAGCAGTTACTCGGGGGGGATATTAAGCTACACCTTC. Translating gives CASSYSGGILSYTF.

The rearrangement joins TRBV7-2 to TRBJ2-3; TRBD2 is a possible D gene (6 bases). The CDR3 is made up of 14 amino acids. Germline values: CDR1 SGHTA, CDR2 FQGNSA. V was pared by 5 bases and J by 6 bases, with 15 bases between. The CDR3 protein is CASSPGTAWDTQYF. Here the CDR3 DNA reads TGTGCCAGCAGCCCTGGGACTGCGTGGGATACGCAGTATTTT.

The chain uses TRBV15 and TRBJ2-1; tentative D call: TRBD2 (5 bases). This CDR3 is 14 amino acids long. V was clipped by 5 bases and J by 7 bases, with 15 bases between them. CDR1 is LNHNV and CDR2 is YYDKDF in the germline V gene (reference sequence). The CDR3 here is CATSPRRGLNEQFF. The CDR3 DNA reads as TGTGCCACCAGCCCGCGGAGAGGGCTAAATGAGCAGTTCTTC.

This chain links TRBV15 with TRBJ2-5, with TRBD2 identical over 9 bases. Germline-derived CDR1 and CDR2 are LNHNV and YYDKDF (reference sequence). This CDR3 has 15 residues. V gave up 5 bases and J gave up 1 base; unmatched junction bases: 5. The CDR3 loop reads CATSLKRGVQETQYF. The CDR3 DNA is TGTGCCACCAGCTTGAAGCGGGGGGTCCAAGAGACCCAGTACTTC.

This clone occurred once. The rearrangement links TRBV11-2 to TRBJ2-5; 7 nucleotides line up with TRBD2. Trimming cost V 1 base and J 4 bases; bases outside gene matches: 9. The germline V gene has CDR1 SGHAT and CDR2 FQNNGV. CDR3 length equals 16 residues. The CDR3 spells CASSLAPSGGGETQYF. In DNA form, the CDR3 reads TGTGCCAGCAGCTTAGCCCCTAGCGGCGGGGGAGAGACCCAGTACTTC.

The V gene is TRBV19, the J gene TRBJ2-1; unclear D gene. Per germline, CDR1 LNHDA and CDR2 SQIVND (reference sequence). Trimming left V 7 bases short and J 0 bases short, with 10 bases between. This CDR3 region has 14 residues. CDR3 DNA: TGTGCCAGTACCCCACCGAGCTCCTACAATGAGCAGTTCTTC. This encodes CASTPPSSYNEQFF.

By sample fraction, this clone is medium-sized. This rearrangement joins TRBV7-6 to TRBJ2-7; 10 bases are a match to TRBD1. J lost 3 bases, V lost 5 bases, and 7 bases had no gene match. Germline values: CDR1 SGHVS, CDR2 FNYEAQ. The CDR3 runs to 15 residues. The CDR3 DNA reads as TGTGCCAGCAGCCCGATGACAGGGGGCGGCTACGAGCAGTACTTC. Protein: CASSPMTGGGYEQYF.

The chain links TRBV2 to TRBJ2-5, with unresolved D. The tail of the sequence fits TRBJ2-7 better, so the J call may be wrong. The CDR3 extends over 11 amino acids. Germline loops: CDR1 SNHLY, CDR2 FYNNEI. CDR3 protein: CASYSTYEQYF. The CDR3 region has the DNA TGTGCCAGCTACAGCACCTACGAGCAGTACTTC.

The CDR3 region is CAWSPGESQPQHF. DNA of the CDR3: TGTGCCTGGAGCCCGGGTGAAAGTCAGCCCCAGCATTTT. This rearrangement joins TRBV30 to TRBJ1-5; D is ambiguous. V gave up 3 bases and J gave up 6 bases, with 12 bases separating them. From germline, CDR1 is GTSNPN and CDR2 SVGIG (reference sequence). This CDR3 contains 13 residues.

The chain is built from TRBV19 and TRBJ1-1; 7 bases are a match to TRBD1. Germline V gene lookup returns CDR1 LNHDA and CDR2 SQIVND (reference sequence). The CDR3 length is 13 residues. V shed 1 base, J shed 12 bases, and the junction held 8 bases outside the gene matches. DNA for the CDR3: TGTGCCAGTAGTATAGGTGAGGGGGCGAGGACTTTCTTT. Its translation: CASSIGEGARTFF.

The chain carries TRBV7-2 and TRBJ1-5; no clear D. The CDR3 totals 15 residues. From germline, CDR1 is SGHTA and CDR2 FQGNSA. V shed 2 bases and J shed 4 bases, with 12 bases lying between them. The CDR3: CASSLWQARNQPQHF. The CDR3 DNA sequence: TGTGCCAGCAGCTTATGGCAGGCAAGGAATCAGCCCCAGCATTTT.

The J gene is TRBJ2-5, the V gene TRBV5-1, with 11 positions matching TRBD2. The CDR3 has 14 amino acids. J gave up 5 bases and V 6 bases, and 6 bases lay outside the gene matches. Germline loops: CDR1 SGHRS, CDR2 YFSETQ. As DNA, the CDR3 is TGCGCCAGCAATAAGGGACTAGCGGACGAGACCCAGTACTTC. Its protein product is CASNKGLADETQYF.

In DNA form, the CDR3 reads TGTGCCAGCAGCTTTGGACAGGGCATCCAGACCCAGTACTTC. Protein sequence: CASSFGQGIQTQYF. The chain links TRBV7-9 to TRBJ2-5, with 8 bases aligning to TRBD1. CDR1 SEHNR and CDR2 FQNEAQ come from the germline V gene (reference sequence). The CDR3 runs 14 residues. V trimming: 3 bases; J trimming: 6 bases; junction bases outside the gene matches: 6.

The rearrangement links TRBV5-6 to TRBJ1-6, with TRBD1 matching 8 bases. CDR1 is SGHDT and CDR2 is YYEEEE in the germline V gene. This CDR3 has 13 amino acids. The trim removed 4 bases at V and 14 bases at J, leaving 8 bases unmatched. CDR3 sequence: CASSPDRAGSLHF. CDR3 nucleotide sequence: TGTGCCAGCAGCCCGGACAGGGCCGGATCCCTCCACTTT.

The CDR3 bases are TGTGCCAGCAGTTTATCGGACAGGAACAATCAGCCCCAGCATTTT. It is translated as CASSLSDRNNQPQHF. The chain employs TRBV28 and TRBJ1-5, with TRBD1 identical over 7 bases. This CDR3 has 15 residues. V dropped 1 base and J dropped 3; count of bases not matched to a gene: 3. Per germline, CDR1 MDHEN and CDR2 SYDVKM.

The CDR3 DNA is TGTGCCAGCAGTTACTCGAACAGGTTGCACACTGAAGCTTTCTTT. Protein product: CASSYSNRLHTEAFF. J is TRBJ1-1 and V is TRBV6-6; perhaps TRBD1 as D (5 bases). The CDR3 consists of 15 residues. V shed 0 bases and J shed 3 bases, with 11 bases lying between them. The germline V gene encodes CDR1 MNHNY and CDR2 SVGAGI (reference sequence).

This chain uses TRBV28 with TRBJ2-3, with TRBD2 matching 14 bases. The CDR3 contains 20 residues. Germline loops: CDR1 MDHEN, CDR2 SYDVKM. Trimming cost V 4 bases and J 4 bases; bases outside gene matches: 16. CDR3 sequence reads: CASSSPGLAGEGSPPDTQYF. In DNA, the CDR3 is TGTGCCAGCAGTTCACCGGGACTAGCGGGAGAGGGGTCCCCCCCAGATACGCAGTATTTT.

The V call is TRBV13, the J call TRBJ2-7; a weak D match, TRBD1 (6 bases). The CDR3 runs 12 residues. In germline, CDR1 is PRHDT, CDR2 FYEKMQ (reference sequence). V was cut by 4 bases and J by 3 bases, with 7 bases left in between. The CDR3 sequence is CASSSRGYEQYF. For the CDR3, the DNA is TGTGCCAGCAGCTCCAGGGGCTACGAGCAGTACTTC.

This sequence joins TRBV10-3 and TRBJ2-1; 10 bases match TRBD2. This CDR3 comprises 17 residues. The V gene end was trimmed by 3 bases and the J gene end by 2 bases; junction bases not matched to a gene: 7. CDR1 and CDR2 (germline): ENHRY, SYGVKD. The CDR3 sequence: CAISDKSGGDTYNEQFF. The DNA for the CDR3 is TGTGCCATCAGTGACAAAAGCGGGGGGGACACCTACAATGAGCAGTTCTTC.

V and J are TRBV6-1 and TRBJ2-3, with D possibly matching TRBD1 (6 bases). The CDR3 has 16 residues. Trimming took 4 bases from V and 0 from J, leaving 14 bases between them. Germline V CDR1 and CDR2: MNHNS, SASEGT. The CDR3: CASSGMWGLSTDTQYF. The CDR3 coding sequence is TGTGCCAGCAGTGGCATGTGGGGGCTTAGCACAGATACGCAGTATTTT.

This chain links TRBV9 with TRBJ2-5; perhaps TRBD1 as D (6 bases). The CDR3 is made up of 14 amino acids. Germline CDR1 reads SGDLS; CDR2 reads YYNGEE. Trimming took off 4 bases at V and 7 bases at J, with 17 bases between the two ends. Here the CDR3 reads CASSLSGAVGTQYF. The CDR3 nucleotides are TGTGCCAGCAGCTTATCAGGGGCCGTAGGGACCCAGTACTTC.

The gene calls are TRBV4-1 and TRBJ1-4, with D unresolved. This CDR3 is built from 13 residues. V lost 1 base and J lost 7, with 7 bases in between. Germline-derived CDR1 and CDR2 are MGHRA and YSYEKL. The DNA for the CDR3 is TGCGCCAGCAGCCAAGCCCCTATTGAAAAACTGTTTTTT. Translating it yields CASSQAPIEKLFF.

V is TRBV4-1 and J is TRBJ1-4; TRBD1 matches 10 bases. The V gene's germline CDR1 is MGHRA and CDR2 YSYEKL. The V segment lost 6 bases and the J segment 1 base; nucleotides outside the gene matches: 5. The CDR3 has 16 amino acids. The CDR3 region is CASRETGGLTNEKLFF. The CDR3 DNA follows: TGCGCCAGCAGAGAGACAGGGGGCTTAACTAATGAAAAACTGTTTTTT.